This is a list of T cell receptor beta chains from one sample in a study of cytomegalovirus exposure and HLA in healthy donors. Profiled with immunoSEQ multiplex PCR; TCRdb holds only in-frame clones, not every one. Of 150,000 or so clones in the sample, 80% were seen once. The sample comprised PBMCs. Receptors originate from a woman aged 35 to 49 in good health and CMV-seropositive. CDR3s include the opening cysteine and the closing phenylalanine or tryptophan. D genes are given only for firm matches. Size is stated for part of the rows, as once, few or many counts, or as a class when the clone is expanded.

abundance: NA; v_gene: TRBV5-1; j_gene: TRBJ2-3; d_gene: TRBD2; CDR3nt: TGCGCCAGCAGCCTCCGAATAGCGGGGAGCACAGATACGCAGTATTTT; CDR3aa: CASSLRIAGSTDTQYF
abundance: NA; v_gene: TRBV18; j_gene: TRBJ1-5; d_gene: TRBD1; CDR3nt: TGTGCCAGCTCATCAGGGGACAGGTATCAGACCCAGCATTTT; CDR3aa: CASSSGDRYQTQHF
abundance: NA; v_gene: TRBV27; j_gene: TRBJ2-1; d_gene: TRBD2; CDR3nt: TGTGCCAGCAGTGAGCGGGACTCCTACAATGAGCAGTTCTTC; CDR3aa: CASSERDSYNEQFF
abundance: NA; v_gene: TRBV5-6; j_gene: TRBJ2-7; d_gene: NA; CDR3nt: TGTGCCAGCAGTTTTACAGGGCCCGTGGGGCCCTACGAGCAGTACTTC; CDR3aa: CASSFTGPVGPYEQYF
abundance: NA; v_gene: TRBV28; j_gene: TRBJ1-2; d_gene: NA; CDR3nt: TGTGCCAGCAGTTCCCAGGGGAACTATGGCTACACCTTC; CDR3aa: CASSSQGNYGYTF
abundance: NA; v_gene: TRBV19; j_gene: TRBJ2-3; d_gene: NA; CDR3nt: TGTGCCAGTAGCCGAGAGGGTCTCCTTAGCACAGATACGCAGTATTTT; CDR3aa: CASSREGLLSTDTQYF
abundance: NA; v_gene: TRBV30; j_gene: TRBJ1-1; d_gene: NA; CDR3nt: TGTGCCTGTGGGCTGGGGAACACTGAAGCTTTCTTT; CDR3aa: CACGLGNTEAFF
abundance: NA; v_gene: TRBV30; j_gene: TRBJ2-7; d_gene: NA; CDR3nt: TGTGCCTGGAGTGCTACAGGATCCTACGAGCAGTACTTC; CDR3aa: CAWSATGSYEQYF
abundance: NA; v_gene: TRBV9; j_gene: TRBJ2-2; d_gene: TRBD1; CDR3nt: TGTGCCAGCACCACTACAGGGGTCACCGGGGAGCTGTTTTTT; CDR3aa: CASTTTGVTGELFF
abundance: NA; v_gene: TRBV18; j_gene: TRBJ2-7; d_gene: NA; CDR3nt: TGTGCCAGCTCACCGCTCCCGGCGGGGAGCTCCTACGAGCAGTACTTC; CDR3aa: CASSPLPAGSSYEQYF
abundance: NA; v_gene: TRBV18; j_gene: TRBJ2-7; d_gene: TRBD2; CDR3nt: TGTGCCAGCTCTCGGGGGGGATCCTACGAGCAGTACTTC; CDR3aa: CASSRGGSYEQYF
abundance: NA; v_gene: TRBV7-2; j_gene: TRBJ2-7; d_gene: NA; CDR3nt: TGTGCCAGCAGCCCAGGGCAACAGGGTTGGGAAGTGCAGTACTTC; CDR3aa: CASSPGQQGWEVQYF
abundance: NA; v_gene: TRBV11-2; j_gene: TRBJ2-5; d_gene: NA; CDR3nt: TGTGCCAGCAGCTCCCAGCAGGGTACGGAGACCCAGTACTTC; CDR3aa: CASSSQQGTETQYF
abundance: NA; v_gene: TRBV6-1; j_gene: TRBJ1-5; d_gene: NA; CDR3nt: TGTGCCACCACAGAACTTAATCAGCCCCAGCATTTT; CDR3aa: CATTELNQPQHF
abundance: NA; v_gene: TRBV5-1; j_gene: TRBJ2-1; d_gene: NA; CDR3nt: TGCGCCAGCAGAACTAACGTCGGGAATGAGCAGTTCTTC; CDR3aa: CASRTNVGNEQFF
abundance: NA; v_gene: TRBV11-2; j_gene: TRBJ2-1; d_gene: TRBD2; CDR3nt: TGTGCCAGCAGCTTAGGAGGGCTAGCGGGACGTTCCGGCAATGAGCAGTTCTTC; CDR3aa: CASSLGGLAGRSGNEQFF
abundance: NA; v_gene: TRBV5-1; j_gene: TRBJ2-1; d_gene: NA; CDR3nt: TGCGCCAGCAGCTTGATCGGGAGTACCTACAATGAGCAGTTCTTC; CDR3aa: CASSLIGSTYNEQFF
abundance: NA; v_gene: TRBV7-3; j_gene: TRBJ1-1; d_gene: NA; CDR3nt: TGTGCCAGCAGCTTACGACAAAACACTGAAGCTTTCTTT; CDR3aa: CASSLRQNTEAFF
abundance: once; v_gene: TRBV10-3; j_gene: TRBJ2-1; d_gene: NA; CDR3nt: TGTGCCATCAGTCAGACTAGTGTGCAGTTCTTC; CDR3aa: CAISQTSVQFF
abundance: once; v_gene: TRBV14; j_gene: TRBJ2-3; d_gene: NA; CDR3nt: TGTGCCAGCAGCCAAGGTAGGGGCAGAGGAGGCACAGATACGCAGTATTTT; CDR3aa: CASSQGRGRGGTDTQYF
abundance: few; v_gene: TRBV11-1; j_gene: TRBJ2-3; d_gene: NA; CDR3nt: TGTGCCAGCAGCTCGAGGGCAGATACGCAGTATTTT; CDR3aa: CASSSRADTQYF
abundance: NA; v_gene: TRBV5-1; j_gene: TRBJ1-4; d_gene: NA; CDR3nt: TGCGCCAGCAGCTCGGACATCGCCGAAGAAAAACTGTTTTTT; CDR3aa: CASSSDIAEEKLFF
abundance: NA; v_gene: TRBV5-1; j_gene: TRBJ2-3; d_gene: TRBD2; CDR3nt: TGCGCCAGCAGCGAACTACTAGCGGGAGGGTTAGATACGCAGTATTTT; CDR3aa: CASSELLAGGLDTQYF
abundance: NA; v_gene: TRBV7-9; j_gene: TRBJ2-1; d_gene: TRBD2; CDR3nt: TGTGCCAGCAGCTTATCAAGGGTAGCGGGAGGGGTTTACAATGAGCAGTTCTTC; CDR3aa: CASSLSRVAGGVYNEQFF
abundance: few; v_gene: TRBV4-1; j_gene: TRBJ1-4; d_gene: TRBD1; CDR3nt: TGCGCCAGCAGCCAAGGGGGACAGGAAAAACTGTTTTTT; CDR3aa: CASSQGGQEKLFF
abundance: NA; v_gene: TRBV4-2; j_gene: TRBJ2-7; d_gene: TRBD1; CDR3nt: TGTGCCAGCAGCCCACAGACAGGGTACGGGAACGAGCAGTACTTC; CDR3aa: CASSPQTGYGNEQYF
abundance: NA; v_gene: TRBV6-6; j_gene: TRBJ2-1; d_gene: NA; CDR3nt: TGTGCCAGCAGCCGCGGCATCTGGGATGAGCAGTTCTTC; CDR3aa: CASSRGIWDEQFF
abundance: NA; v_gene: TRBV27; j_gene: TRBJ2-1; d_gene: TRBD2; CDR3nt: TGTGCCAGCGCGGTCCGACTAGCAGGAAACAATGAGCAGTTCTTC; CDR3aa: CASAVRLAGNNEQFF
abundance: NA; v_gene: TRBV15; j_gene: TRBJ2-3; d_gene: TRBD2; CDR3nt: TGTGCCACCAGCAGCCACCTGACTGGGAGGGCAGATACGCAGTATTTT; CDR3aa: CATSSHLTGRADTQYF
abundance: NA; v_gene: TRBV7-8; j_gene: TRBJ1-6; d_gene: TRBD1; CDR3nt: TGTGCCAGCAGCTTCCGGGACAGGGGGAGCTCCTATAATTCACCCCTCCACTTT; CDR3aa: CASSFRDRGSSYNSPLHF
abundance: NA; v_gene: TRBV9; j_gene: TRBJ2-2; d_gene: TRBD2; CDR3nt: TGTGCCAGCACCTCGGGACTAGCGGGGCCCGCGAACACCGGGGAGCTGTTTTTT; CDR3aa: CASTSGLAGPANTGELFF
abundance: NA; v_gene: TRBV5-1; j_gene: TRBJ2-5; d_gene: TRBD2; CDR3nt: TGCGCCAGCAGCGACACTAGCGGGAGGGCCTTGGATGAGACCCAGTACTTC; CDR3aa: CASSDTSGRALDETQYF
abundance: NA; v_gene: TRBV19; j_gene: TRBJ1-1; d_gene: NA; CDR3nt: TGTGCCAGTAGTATAGGACAGGTCCGCACTGAAGCTTTCTTT; CDR3aa: CASSIGQVRTEAFF
abundance: NA; v_gene: TRBV18; j_gene: TRBJ1-2; d_gene: NA; CDR3nt: TGTGCCAGCTCACCCACAGGGTCCTATGGCTACACCTTC; CDR3aa: CASSPTGSYGYTF
abundance: NA; v_gene: TRBV13; j_gene: TRBJ2-1; d_gene: NA; CDR3nt: TGTGCCAGCAGTCACGTGAGCGTTCCCCTTCAGTTCTTC; CDR3aa: CASSHVSVPLQFF
abundance: NA; v_gene: TRBV29-1; j_gene: TRBJ2-7; d_gene: NA; CDR3nt: TGCAGCGTTGGACAGGAGGCCGAGCAGTACTTC; CDR3aa: CSVGQEAEQYF
abundance: once; v_gene: TRBV2; j_gene: TRBJ1-5; d_gene: TRBD1; CDR3nt: TGTGCCAGCAGGGACAGGGGGCGAGGCAATCAGCCCCAGCATTTT; CDR3aa: CASRDRGRGNQPQHF
abundance: NA; v_gene: TRBV9; j_gene: TRBJ1-1; d_gene: TRBD1; CDR3nt: TGTGCCAGCAGCTCCGGGACAGGGAACACTGAAGCTTTCTTT; CDR3aa: CASSSGTGNTEAFF
abundance: NA; v_gene: TRBV19; j_gene: TRBJ2-7; d_gene: NA; CDR3nt: TGTGCCAGTAGTATACGGGACTTATCCTACGAGCGGTACTTC; CDR3aa: CASSIRDLSYERYF
abundance: few; v_gene: TRBV19; j_gene: TRBJ2-7; d_gene: TRBD1; CDR3nt: TGTGCCAGTAGTTCGAGCCCCAGGGGGCAAAACTACGAGCAGTACTTC; CDR3aa: CASSSSPRGQNYEQYF
abundance: NA; v_gene: TRBV9; j_gene: TRBJ2-5; d_gene: TRBD2; CDR3nt: TGTGCCAGCAGCCCCCGGGGGGGAGGGAGCCTGTCCGAGACCCAGTACTTC; CDR3aa: CASSPRGGGSLSETQYF
abundance: NA; v_gene: TRBV19; j_gene: TRBJ1-5; d_gene: TRBD1; CDR3nt: TGTGCCAGTAGTATAGTCGGGACAGCGGTGAATCAGCCCCAGCATTTT; CDR3aa: CASSIVGTAVNQPQHF
abundance: NA; v_gene: TRBV18; j_gene: TRBJ2-7; d_gene: TRBD2; CDR3nt: TGTGCCAGCTCACCTGGGACTAGCGGGAGAGACCGCCAGTACTTC; CDR3aa: CASSPGTSGRDRQYF
abundance: NA; v_gene: TRBV11-2; j_gene: TRBJ2-7; d_gene: NA; CDR3nt: TGTGCCAGCAGCCCTAGGAGAGGCGAGCAGTACTTC; CDR3aa: CASSPRRGEQYF
abundance: NA; v_gene: TRBV27; j_gene: TRBJ1-5; d_gene: NA; CDR3nt: TGTGCCAGCAGTCCAGACAGCGGGAGCAATCAGCCCCAGCATTTT; CDR3aa: CASSPDSGSNQPQHF
abundance: NA; v_gene: TRBV28; j_gene: TRBJ1-1; d_gene: TRBD1; CDR3nt: TGTGCCAGCAGTCGATACCGCGGGACAGGGGACACTGAAGCTTTCTTT; CDR3aa: CASSRYRGTGDTEAFF
abundance: few; v_gene: TRBV28; j_gene: TRBJ1-4; d_gene: NA; CDR3nt: TGTGCCAGCAGTTTCCAAGGGGGGAGGGCTAATGAAAAACTGTTTTTT; CDR3aa: CASSFQGGRANEKLFF
abundance: NA; v_gene: TRBV30; j_gene: TRBJ2-1; d_gene: NA; CDR3nt: TGTGCCTGGAGTCGGTTGTATGAGCAGTTCTTC; CDR3aa: CAWSRLYEQFF
abundance: NA; v_gene: TRBV5-1; j_gene: TRBJ2-1; d_gene: TRBD1; CDR3nt: TGCGCCAGCGGCCCCGGGACAGGGCTCTACAATGAGCAGTTCTTC; CDR3aa: CASGPGTGLYNEQFF
abundance: NA; v_gene: TRBV7-9; j_gene: TRBJ2-3; d_gene: NA; CDR3nt: TGTGCCAGCAGCTTAGAGGGGTTGCCACAGGATACGCAGTATTTT; CDR3aa: CASSLEGLPQDTQYF
abundance: NA; v_gene: TRBV5-1; j_gene: TRBJ2-1; d_gene: NA; CDR3nt: TGCGCCAGCAGCTTAGCAGGGGTCGCTGAGCAGTTCTTC; CDR3aa: CASSLAGVAEQFF
abundance: few; v_gene: TRBV4-1; j_gene: TRBJ1-1; d_gene: TRBD1; CDR3nt: TGCGCCAGCAGCCAGAGAGGGGCAGGGGGCTTTAACACTGAAGCTTTCTTT; CDR3aa: CASSQRGAGGFNTEAFF
abundance: NA; v_gene: TRBV2; j_gene: TRBJ1-4; d_gene: TRBD1; CDR3nt: TGTGCCAGCAGTGCCACGGGACAGCCAAATGAAAAACTGTTTTTT; CDR3aa: CASSATGQPNEKLFF
abundance: few; v_gene: TRBV29-1; j_gene: TRBJ2-3; d_gene: NA; CDR3nt: TGCAGCGTTGAAACGGGCACAGATACGCAGTATTTT; CDR3aa: CSVETGTDTQYF
abundance: NA; v_gene: TRBV5-6; j_gene: TRBJ1-1; d_gene: TRBD1; CDR3nt: TGTGCCAGCAGCATAGACAGGGCTGTAGCTGAAGCTTTCTTT; CDR3aa: CASSIDRAVAEAFF
abundance: NA; v_gene: TRBV2; j_gene: TRBJ2-1; d_gene: NA; CDR3nt: TGTGCCAGCAGTGACCTGGCCCCCTACAATGAGCAGTTCTTC; CDR3aa: CASSDLAPYNEQFF
abundance: NA; v_gene: TRBV5-1; j_gene: TRBJ2-1; d_gene: NA; CDR3nt: TGCGCCAGCTCCCCCTTTCGCCCCGGGAATGAGCAGTTCTTC; CDR3aa: CASSPFRPGNEQFF
abundance: NA; v_gene: TRBV6-5; j_gene: TRBJ1-2; d_gene: NA; CDR3nt: TGTGCCAGCAGTAGGGCTCCCCGGGGTGGCTACACCTTC; CDR3aa: CASSRAPRGGYTF
abundance: NA; v_gene: TRBV5-1; j_gene: TRBJ1-1; d_gene: TRBD1; CDR3nt: TGCGCCAGCAGCTCCGACGGACAGGGCCCTGAAGCTTTCTTT; CDR3aa: CASSSDGQGPEAFF